These T cell receptor beta chains were read from a single sample in a study of vaccination and CD4 T cells after COVID-19. In TCRdb, the PCR reads were re-called with MiXCR into one record per CDR3 protein. The sample shows approximately 7,100 distinct CDR3 sequences, roughly 45% of them seen only once. Which antigens these TCRs recognize remains unknown. Sequencing used CD4+ T cells from blood, cultured in vitro. These receptors were obtained from a human donor in good health. The CDR3 runs from the conserved cysteine through the conserved F or W. Fields, in order: J gene, V gene, clone size, D gene, CDR3 protein, CDR3 DNA. A D gene is named only where the DNA matches it firmly. Size tells how often a clone was seen (once, few, many) or the class of an expanded clone, and some rows leave it out.

TRBJ2-7	TRBV10-3	.	.	CAIGGTGSYEQYF	TGTGCCATCGGGGGGACCGGATCCTACGAGCAGTACTTC
TRBJ1-2	TRBV20-1	.	TRBD1	CSAYRGQGYGYTF	TGCAGTGCTTACAGGGGGCAAGGGTATGGCTACACCTTC
TRBJ2-5	TRBV5-8	.	.	CASSFKAQETQYF	TGTGCCAGCAGCTTTAAAGCTCAAGAGACCCAGTACTTC
TRBJ2-1	TRBV6-2/TRBV6-3	few	.	CASRPPTNEQFF	TGTGCCAGCAGACCCCCTACGAATGAGCAGTTCTTC
TRBJ2-7	TRBV7-9	.	.	CASSPQGLDEQYF	TGTGCCAGCAGCCCACAAGGACTGGACGAGCAGTACTTC
TRBJ1-1	TRBV5-4	.	.	CASSSGGFGSTEAFF	TGTGCCAGCAGCTCGGGTGGATTCGGGAGCACTGAAGCTTTCTTT
TRBJ2-7	TRBV6-1	.	TRBD2	CASPRRASGRGLSYEQYF	TGTGCCAGCCCCCGCCGAGCTAGCGGGAGGGGGTTGTCCTACGAGCAGTACTTC
TRBJ1-2	TRBV5-4	.	TRBD1	CASSTNRQGSYGYTF	TGTGCCAGCAGCACCAACAGACAGGGGAGTTATGGCTACACCTTC
TRBJ2-7	TRBV7-2	.	.	CASSLTAGLGEQYF	TGTGCCAGCAGCTTGACCGCCGGCCTCGGTGAGCAGTACTTC
TRBJ1-6	TRBV2	.	.	CASSEYMGSNSPLHF	TGTGCCAGCAGTGAATATATGGGGTCCAATTCACCCCTCCACTTT
TRBJ1-1	TRBV7-2	.	.	CASSLKQGNTEAFF	TGTGCCAGCAGCTTAAAACAGGGGAACACTGAAGCTTTCTTT
TRBJ1-5	TRBV7-2	few	TRBD1	CASSADRGYQPQHF	TGTGCCAGCAGCGCCGACAGGGGATATCAGCCCCAGCATTTT
TRBJ1-2	TRBV5-4	.	.	CASSPLLASPWRGYTF	TGTGCCAGCAGCCCCCTCTTGGCGTCCCCTTGGAGAGGCTACACCTTC
TRBJ2-1	TRBV7-9	.	TRBD1	CASSLGTGQGNEQFF	TGTGCCAGCAGCTTAGGTACGGGACAGGGTAATGAGCAGTTCTTC
TRBJ2-5	TRBV2	.	.	CASRSPRTRLETQYF	TGTGCCAGCAGGAGTCCTAGGACCCGCCTTGAGACCCAGTACTTC
TRBJ1-6	TRBV6-1	.	.	CASSHIRSSYNSPLHF	TGTGCCAGCAGTCATATCAGAAGCTCCTATAATTCACCCCTCCACTTT
TRBJ1-3	TRBV10-3	.	TRBD1	CANYRGHLAGNTIYF	TGTGCCAACTACAGGGGGCATTTAGCCGGAAACACCATATATTTT
TRBJ1-4	TRBV7-8	.	TRBD1	CASSTGVHGKLFF	TGTGCCAGCAGTACAGGGGTCCATGGGAAACTGTTTTTT
TRBJ2-3	TRBV6-2/TRBV6-3	.	TRBD2	CASSYIFAGGVTDTQYF	TGTGCCAGCAGTTACATCTTTGCGGGGGGAGTCACAGATACGCAGTATTTT
TRBJ2-3	TRBV27	.	TRBD2	CASSLGLAGGNTQYF	TGTGCCAGCAGTCTAGGACTAGCGGGAGGCAATACGCAGTATTTT
TRBJ1-2	TRBV10-2	.	.	CASSAVGLGYGYTF	TGCGCCAGCAGTGCAGTAGGGCTGGGGTATGGCTACACCTTC
TRBJ2-7	TRBV20-1	few	.	CSAREPPPGHKVYEQYF	TGCAGTGCTAGAGAGCCCCCCCCGGGACACAAAGTCTACGAGCAGTACTTC
TRBJ2-2	TRBV15	few	TRBD1	CATSRDRGLSGELFF	TGTGCCACCAGCAGAGACAGGGGGCTGAGCGGGGAGCTGTTTTTT
TRBJ2-3	TRBV27	once	TRBD1	CASSSDPTGWDTQYF	TGTGCCAGCAGTTCAGACCCGACAGGGTGGGATACGCAGTATTTT
TRBJ2-7	TRBV2	.	.	CASSVQGHEQYF	TGTGCCAGCAGTGTTCAAGGCCACGAGCAGTACTTC
TRBJ2-3	TRBV20-1	.	.	CSVTGPTYPDTQYF	TGCAGTGTCACCGGGCCTACTTATCCGGATACGCAGTATTTT
TRBJ2-1	TRBV4-2	.	TRBD2	CASRKSGSSDEQFF	TGTGCCAGCAGAAAGAGCGGGAGTTCCGATGAGCAGTTCTTC
TRBJ2-2	TRBV2	.	.	CASSEAPGELFF	TGTGCCAGCAGTGAAGCTCCCGGGGAGCTGTTTTTT
TRBJ1-2	TRBV7-2	once	.	CASSFGNNYGYTF	TGTGCCAGCAGCTTCGGCAATAATTATGGCTACACCTTC
TRBJ2-1	TRBV7-2	.	.	CASSLTIKGNEQFF	TGTGCCAGCAGCTTAACTATAAAGGGAAATGAGCAGTTCTTC
TRBJ2-7	TRBV7-2	.	.	CASSLAGSYEQYF	TGTGCCAGCAGCTTAGCGGGCTCCTACGAGCAGTACTTC
TRBJ1-2	TRBV12-3/TRBV12-4	.	.	CASGFNYGYTF	TGTGCCAGCGGCTTCAACTATGGCTACACCTTC
TRBJ2-7	TRBV20-1	.	TRBD1	CSAKAGTGAYEQYF	TGCAGTGCTAAAGCCGGGACAGGAGCCTACGAGCAGTACTTC
TRBJ2-3	TRBV10-3	few	.	CATRQGSDTQYF	TGTGCCACCCGGCAGGGGTCAGATACGCAGTATTTT
TRBJ1-1	TRBV18	.	.	CASSTSVERGKAFF	TGTGCCAGCTCAACGTCAGTGGAGCGGGGGAAAGCTTTCTTT
TRBJ1-6	TRBV27	few	.	CASSLSSGTPNSPLHF	TGTGCCAGCAGTTTATCGTCGGGGACACCGAATTCACCCCTCCACTTT
TRBJ2-2	TRBV20-1	few	TRBD1	CSASQGDRAAGELFF	TGCAGTGCTTCCCAGGGTGACAGGGCTGCGGGGGAGCTGTTTTTT
TRBJ2-5	TRBV9	.	TRBD1	CASSPRGQTELGETQYF	TGTGCCAGCAGCCCAAGGGGACAGACGGAACTTGGGGAGACCCAGTACTTC
TRBJ1-2	TRBV10-2	medium-sized	.	CASSGGRAYGYTF	TGCGCCAGCAGTGGGGGCAGGGCCTATGGCTACACCTTC
TRBJ2-5	TRBV11-3	.	.	CASSRAAKETQYF	TGTGCCAGCAGCAGAGCGGCCAAAGAGACCCAGTACTTC
TRBJ2-3	TRBV30	.	.	CAWSFRDTQYF	TGTGCCTGGAGTTTCAGGGATACGCAGTATTTT